These 15 T cell receptor beta chains came from one sample sequenced in a study of brain T cells in children with intractable seizures. Specified time point: blood from clinic visit 5 months post-surgery; TSC patient then seizure free. Sequenced by immunoSEQ multiplex PCR; TCRdb stores in-frame clones only, minus some. There are 340,000 or so clones in the sample; 85% to 95% occur only once, and roughly 5.7% lies in the top ten. The specimen comprised peripheral blood, sampled about 5 months after surgery. These receptors were obtained from a boy in the first two years of life with tuberous sclerosis and intractable seizures.

This rearrangement joins TRBV6-5 to TRBJ1-3; tentative D call: TRBD1 (5 bases). Trimming pared 6 bases from V and 0 bases from J, leaving 12 bases between. The CDR3 runs 15 residues. Germline-derived CDR1 and CDR2 are MNHEY and SVGAGI. CDR3 DNA sequence: TGTGCCAGCAGCTTGGGGGGTAGCTCTGGAAACACCATATATTTT. The encoded protein is CASSLGGSSGNTIYF.

V and J are TRBV24-1 and TRBJ2-7, with D uncertain. CDR1 and CDR2 from the germline V gene are KGHDR and SFDVKD. The V end lost 5 bases, the J end lost 2 bases, and 24 bases lay between the germline ends. This CDR3 contains 18 residues. CDR3 in DNA: TGTGCCACCAGTGTTCTATCGGCAGGCCACCTCAACCCCTACGAGCAGTACTTC. This gives the protein CATSVLSAGHLNPYEQYF.

In this sample, this clone turned up a few times. The chain joins TRBV7-9 to TRBJ1-6; the D gene is possibly TRBD1 (5 bases). Trimming took off 10 bases at V and 10 bases at J, with 20 bases between the two ends. The CDR3 spans 14 residues. The germline CDR1 and CDR2 sequences are SEHNR and FQNEAQ (reference sequence). CDR3 in amino acids: CATTTEGKPSPLHF. For the CDR3, the DNA is TGTGCCACCACGACAGAAGGAAAGCCCTCACCCCTCCACTTT.

The chain carries TRBV28 and TRBJ2-7; the match to TRBD2 covers 11 bases. This CDR3 spans 18 amino acids. Per germline, CDR1 MDHEN and CDR2 SYDVKM. The V and J ends lost 6 bases and 0 bases, in that order; junction bases with no gene match: 13. CDR3 coding DNA: TGTGCCAGCAGCAACCCCCGCACTAGCGGGAGCCTCTCCTACGAGCAGTACTTC. Amino acids: CASSNPRTSGSLSYEQYF.

This clone was observed once. The chain has TRBV30 and TRBJ2-2; 14 nucleotides agree with TRBD2. Germline V gives CDR1 GTSNPN, CDR2 SVGIG (reference sequence). The CDR3 covers 15 residues. V lost 2 bases and J lost 9; bases outside the gene matches: 5. As DNA, the CDR3 is TGTGCCTGGAGTCCGGGACTAGCGGGAGTAAGGGAGCTGTTTTTT. The encoded protein is CAWSPGLAGVRELFF. Using reference TRBV30 and TRBJ2-2 for the parts outside the CDR3, the full variable domain is SQTIHQWPATLVQPVGSPLSLECTVEGTSNPNLYWYRQAAGRGLQLLFYSVGIGQISSEVPQNLSASRPQDRQFILSSKKLLLSDSGFYLCAWSPGLAGVRELFFGEGSRLTVL.

The genes are TRBV11-2 and TRBJ2-2; perhaps TRBD1 as D (6 bases). Between the trimmed V and J ends, which lost 1 base and 0 bases, there was a span of 15 bases. Germline V gene sequence: CDR1 SGHAT, CDR2 FQNNGV. This CDR3 is 18 amino acids long. CDR3 amino acids: CASSLAPGQLPNTGELFF. CDR3 bases: TGTGCCAGCAGCTTAGCGCCCGGACAGTTACCGAACACCGGGGAGCTGTTTTTT. Full variable domain (remainder filled in from reference TRBV11-2 and TRBJ2-2): EAGVAQSPRYKIIEKRQSVAFWCNPISGHATLYWYQQILGQGPKLLIQFQNNGVVDDSQLPKDRFSAERLKGVDSTLKIQPAKLEDSAVYLCASSLAPGQLPNTGELFFGEGSRLTVL.

This sequence joins TRBV13 and TRBJ2-7; 7 bases align to TRBD1. This CDR3 region has 15 residues. Germline V gene sequence: CDR1 PRHDT, CDR2 FYEKMQ (reference sequence). J was trimmed by 5 bases and V by 5 bases; bases with no gene match: 12. CDR3 nucleotides: TGTGCCAGCAGCCTGAGACAGGGTGGGGTCGACGAGCAGTACTTC. Its translation is CASSLRQGGVDEQYF.

The chain has TRBV20-1 and TRBJ2-5, with 11 bases matching TRBD2. Trimming took 3 bases from V and 7 from J; bases not matched to a gene: 7. The CDR3 sequence is 14 residues long. CDR1 DFQATT and CDR2 SNEGSKA come from the germline V gene (reference sequence). The CDR3 loop is CSASTGLAVGTQYF. In DNA form, the CDR3 reads TGCAGTGCTAGTACGGGACTAGCGGTCGGGACCCAGTACTTC.

The rearrangement uses TRBV7-9 and TRBJ1-2, with TRBD1 as a possible D gene (5 bases). V was trimmed by 5 bases and J by 0 bases, leaving 13 bases between them. This CDR3 contains 15 residues. Germline V CDR1 and CDR2: SEHNR, FQNEAQ (reference sequence). This CDR3 is CASSRADRTNYGYTF. In DNA, the CDR3 is TGTGCCAGCAGCCGGGCTGACAGAACTAACTATGGCTACACCTTC.

This chain connects TRBV28 to TRBJ1-2; 7 bases fit TRBD1. The V gene's germline CDR1 is MDHEN and CDR2 SYDVKM. The CDR3 has 13 amino acids. V gave up 5 bases and J gave up 9 bases; unmatched junction bases: 9. The CDR3: CASSGTVQESYTF. In DNA form, the CDR3 reads TGTGCCAGCAGTGGGACAGTTCAGGAGAGCTACACCTTC.

A remark on this clone: The sample carries other DNA sequences with the same CDR3. V gene TRBV11-2 combines with J gene TRBJ2-7; no clear D gene. Trimming stripped 6 bases from V and 0 bases from J, with 6 bases between. Per the germline V gene, CDR1 is SGHAT and CDR2 is FQNNGV. The CDR3 runs 12 residues. The CDR3, as DNA: TGTGCCAGCAGTCCAAGCTCCTACGAGCAGTACTTC. Amino acid sequence: CASSPSSYEQYF. The whole variable domain, remainder taken from reference TRBV11-2 and TRBJ2-7, is EAGVAQSPRYKIIEKRQSVAFWCNPISGHATLYWYQQILGQGPKLLIQFQNNGVVDDSQLPKDRFSAERLKGVDSTLKIQPAKLEDSAVYLCASSPSSYEQYFGPGTRLTVT.

V usage is TRBV9 and J usage is TRBJ2-3; D remains ambiguous. CDR3 size: 14 residues. Germline loops: CDR1 SGDLS, CDR2 YYNGEE. V lost 1 base and J 2 bases, leaving 8 bases between the germline ends. The CDR3 region is CASSVSATTDTQYF. In DNA, the CDR3 is TGTGCCAGCAGCGTATCGGCTACCACAGATACGCAGTATTTT.

This clone was seen a single time. The chain uses TRBV6-5 and TRBJ2-7, with D perhaps TRBD2 (5 bases). The V gene's germline CDR1 is MNHEY and CDR2 SVGAGI. The CDR3 is made up of 15 amino acids. Trimming took 7 bases from V and 3 from J, leaving 19 bases between them. The CDR3 DNA reads as TGTGCCAGCACCAAGAGGTCGGAGGCGCTCTACGAGCAGTACTTC. This codes for CASTKRSEALYEQYF.

CDR3: CASSVRGDYSGANVLTF. The CDR3 DNA is TGTGCCAGCAGCGTAAGAGGGGACTACTCTGGGGCCAACGTCCTGACTTTC. V and J are TRBV9 and TRBJ2-6; TRBD2 aligns across 7 bases. V shed 1 base and J 0 bases; nucleotides not matched to a gene: 4. Germline V gene data show CDR1 as SGDLS and CDR2 as YYNGEE. This CDR3 is built from 17 residues.

The CDR3 sequence is CASSMQTSSSYNEQFF. The CDR3 nucleotides are TGTGCCAGTAGTATGCAGACTAGCAGCTCCTACAATGAGCAGTTCTTC. The V call is TRBV19, the J call TRBJ2-1; 7 nucleotides agree with TRBD2. The V and J ends lost 3 bases and 0 bases, in that order; junction bases with no gene match: 5. Germline CDR1 LNHDA, CDR2 SQIVND (reference sequence). This CDR3 has 16 amino acids.